The rows below give T cell receptor beta chains drawn from one sample of a study of multiple sclerosis patients with progressive multifocal leukoencephalopathy. Produced via immunoSEQ multiplex PCR; TCRdb's table is partial and in-frame only. The sample yields fewer than 35,000 clones, less than 90% seen once. Material: PBMCs, obtained from a patient treated with natalizumab. Source of these receptors: a human donor with progressive multifocal leukoencephalopathy. The CDR3 runs from the conserved cysteine through the conserved F or W. A D gene is named only where the DNA matches it firmly. Clone size is given for some rows only: seen once, a few or many times, or a class if the clone is expanded.

v_gene	j_gene	abundance	d_gene	CDR3aa	CDR3nt
TRBV12-5	TRBJ2-2	-	-	CASGSPEGTPNTGELFF	TGTGCTAGTGGTTCCCCCGAGGGCACTCCGAACACCGGGGAGCTGTTTTTT
TRBV11-2	TRBJ2-3	-	-	CASSSRGVGLGGDTQYF	TGTGCCAGCAGCTCTAGGGGAGTGGGCCTAGGCGGCGATACGCAGTATTTT
TRBV9	TRBJ2-5	-	TRBD1	CASSKDRGLETQYF	TGTGCCAGCTCCAAGGACAGGGGGCTGGAGACCCAGTACTTC
TRBV10-3	TRBJ2-2	few	TRBD2	CAISGGSGKNTGELFF	TGTGCCATCAGTGGGGGAAGCGGGAAGAACACCGGGGAGCTGTTTTTT
TRBV28	TRBJ2-3	-	TRBD2	CASSFLVGGGQGDTQYF	TGTGCCAGCAGTTTTCTGGTTGGGGGAGGGCAGGGAGATACGCAGTATTTT
TRBV5-4	TRBJ2-5	-	-	CASSIPQETQYF	TGTGCCAGCAGCATCCCCCAAGAGACCCAATACTTC
TRBV27	TRBJ2-1	-	TRBD2	CASSFKGTSGRGREQFF	TGTGCCAGCAGTTTTAAAGGGACTAGCGGGAGAGGAAGGGAGCAGTTCTTC
TRBV11-2	TRBJ2-1	-	TRBD2	CASSSLAGSNEQFF	TGTGCCAGCAGCTCACTAGCGGGCAGCAATGAGCAGTTCTTC
TRBV6-5	TRBJ1-1	-	-	CASSPGRNTEAFF	TGTGCCAGCAGTCCCGGACGGAACACTGAAGCTTTCTTT
TRBV7-9	TRBJ2-7	-	TRBD1	CASSPPGTAMYEQYF	TGTGCCAGCAGCCCCCCCGGGACAGCTATGTACGAGCAGTACTTC
TRBV6-1	TRBJ2-7	once	-	CASRRTAPYEQYF	TGTGCCAGCAGAAGAACTGCACCCTACGAGCAGTACTTC
TRBV28	TRBJ2-7	-	TRBD2	CASSLSLSASGTGYEQYF	TGTGCCAGCAGTTTATCCCTCTCTGCTAGCGGGACCGGCTACGAGCAGTACTTC
TRBV6-6	TRBJ2-6	-	-	CASSYDPGANVLTF	TGTGCCAGCAGTTACGATCCGGGGGCCAACGTCCTGACTTTC
TRBV12-5	TRBJ1-1	-	TRBD1	CASGLAPGQGDTEAFF	TGTGCTAGTGGTTTGGCGCCCGGACAGGGTGATACTGAAGCTTTCTTT
TRBV5-1	TRBJ2-2	-	TRBD1	CASSWGQGVTGELFF	TGCGCCAGCAGCTGGGGACAGGGGGTCACCGGGGAGCTGTTTTTT
TRBV7-6	TRBJ2-7	few	TRBD2	CASSFQTSGSQYEQYF	TGTGCCAGCAGCTTTCAAACTAGCGGGAGCCAATACGAGCAGTACTTC
TRBV27	TRBJ2-7	-	TRBD1	CASSLTGQGAYEQYF	TGTGCCAGCAGTTTAACGGGACAGGGTGCCTACGAGCAGTACTTC
TRBV11-3	TRBJ2-1	-	TRBD2	CASSLASGVNNEQFF	TGTGCCAGCAGCTTAGCTAGCGGGGTTAACAATGAGCAGTTCTTC
TRBV19	TRBJ2-7	-	-	CASSLAAVAAPYEQYF	TGTGCCAGTAGTCTGGCTGCGGTAGCGGCACCCTACGAGCAGTACTTC
TRBV4-2	TRBJ1-5	-	-	CASSQDGQLNQPQHF	TGTGCCAGCAGCCAAGACGGGCAGCTCAATCAGCCCCAGCATTTT
TRBV4-3	TRBJ2-2	few	TRBD1	CASSQERDRGLGGELFF	TGCGCCAGCAGCCAAGAGCGGGACAGGGGGCTGGGCGGGGAGCTGTTTTTT
TRBV19	TRBJ1-1	-	TRBD1	CASSALDRTMNTEAFF	TGTGCCAGTAGTGCCTTGGACAGGACAATGAACACTGAAGCTTTCTTT
TRBV5-1	TRBJ1-5	-	-	CASSLNGARNQPQHF	TGCGCCAGCAGCTTGAATGGGGCGCGGAATCAGCCCCAGCATTTT
TRBV30	TRBJ2-7	-	-	CACSVSYEQYF	TGTGCCTGTAGCGTGTCCTACGAGCAGTACTTC
TRBV7-8	TRBJ1-5	-	-	CASSLSRVQPQHF	TGTGCCAGCAGCTTAAGCAGGGTCCAGCCCCAGCATTTT
TRBV7-2	TRBJ2-2	few	TRBD2	CASSGGLARVTGELFF	TGTGCCAGCAGCGGGGGACTAGCGAGAGTCACCGGGGAGCTGTTTTTT
TRBV5-1	TRBJ1-2	once	-	CASRAEASYGYTF	TGCGCCAGCAGGGCGGAGGCGTCCTATGGCTACACCTTC
TRBV6-6	TRBJ1-3	few	-	CASSHLGAGNTIYF	TGTGCCAGCAGCCATCTTGGGGCTGGAAACACCATATATTTT
TRBV27	TRBJ2-1	-	TRBD2	CASSLRHPLASGRPQSSYNEQFF	TGTGCCAGCAGTTTAAGACACCCTTTGGCTAGCGGGAGGCCCCAGAGCTCCTACAATGAGCAGTTCTTC
TRBV7-6	TRBJ1-2	-	-	CASSDLQFLANYGYTF	TGTGCCAGCAGCGACCTTCAGTTTTTAGCTAACTATGGCTACACCTTC
TRBV27	TRBJ1-1	once	-	CASSSNTEAFF	TGTGCCAGCAGTTCTAACACTGAAGCTTTCTTT
TRBV18	TRBJ1-5	-	-	CASSLNQGSNQPQHF	TGTGCCAGCTCACTTAATCAGGGGAGCAATCAGCCCCAGCATTTT
TRBV19	TRBJ1-5	-	-	CASSIVSAAPNQPQHF	TGTGCCAGTAGTATCGTGTCAGCTGCCCCTAATCAGCCCCAGCATTTT
TRBV18	TRBJ2-1	few	-	CASSPRSRDDEQFF	TGTGCCAGCTCACCACGAAGCAGGGATGATGAGCAGTTCTTC
TRBV30	TRBJ2-1	-	-	CAWSVVRGFSYNEQFF	TGTGCCTGGAGTGTAGTTCGGGGGTTCTCCTACAATGAGCAGTTCTTC
TRBV4-3	TRBJ2-1	-	TRBD2	CASSQAPSSGRNEQFF	TGCGCCAGCAGCCAAGCTCCCTCTAGCGGGAGAAATGAGCAGTTCTTC
TRBV30	TRBJ2-7	-	TRBD1	CAWSSDRGYEQYF	TGTGCCTGGAGTTCCGACAGGGGATACGAGCAGTACTTC
TRBV7-9	TRBJ1-5	-	-	CASSLASGRKGQPQHF	TGTGCCAGCAGCTTAGCTTCAGGGCGCAAGGGTCAGCCCCAGCATTTT
TRBV28	TRBJ2-7	-	-	CASSLSLDSSSYEQYF	TGTGCCAGCAGTCTCTCACTGGACAGTTCCTCCTACGAGCAGTACTTC
TRBV12-5	TRBJ2-3	-	TRBD2	CASGLTRGVLAGEWGTDTQYF	TGTGCTAGTGGTTTGACCCGAGGAGTTCTAGCGGGAGAATGGGGCACAGATACGCAGTATTTT
TRBV20-1	TRBJ2-1	-	-	CSAHINNEQFF	TGCAGTGCTCACATAAACAATGAGCAGTTCTTC
TRBV28	TRBJ2-1	-	TRBD2	CASRLTLGGFPFF	TGTGCCAGCCGACTTACTCTGGGGGGGTTTCCGTTCTTC
TRBV27	TRBJ2-1	-	TRBD2	CASSPRLAGGPAEQFF	TGTGCCAGCAGTCCACGACTAGCGGGAGGGCCGGCTGAGCAGTTCTTC
TRBV15	TRBJ1-2	-	-	CATSRDQRGYGYTF	TGTGCCACCAGCAGAGATCAGAGGGGCTATGGCTACACCTTC
TRBV6-5	TRBJ1-2	once	-	CASSVTYDYGYTF	TGTGCCAGCAGTGTTACCTATGACTATGGCTACACCTTC
TRBV7-2	TRBJ2-7	once	-	CASSLVGTSWYEQYF	TGTGCCAGCAGCTTAGTTGGCACTAGCTGGTACGAGCAGTACTTC
TRBV5-1	TRBJ1-2	-	TRBD1	CASSSEGARAYGYTF	TGCGCCAGCAGCTCCGAGGGGGCCAGGGCCTATGGCTACACCTTC
TRBV19	TRBJ1-1	-	-	CASSIGQGRSTEAFF	TGTGCCAGTAGTATAGGTCAGGGGCGGAGCACTGAAGCTTTCTTT
TRBV6-5	TRBJ1-1	-	-	CASSYSRGGQSEAFF	TGTGCCAGCAGTTACTCGAGGGGTGGCCAGTCAGAAGCTTTCTTT
TRBV9	TRBJ1-2	-	TRBD1	CASSVGGTGDGIYGYTF	TGTGCCAGCAGCGTAGGAGGAACAGGGGACGGTATCTATGGCTACACCTTC
TRBV10-3	TRBJ2-2	-	-	CAIRWTETGELFF	TGTGCCATCAGGTGGACAGAGACCGGGGAGCTGTTTTTT
TRBV5-6	TRBJ1-1	-	-	CASSFPGQNTEAFF	TGTGCCAGCAGCTTTCCGGGCCAAAACACTGAAGCTTTCTTT
TRBV7-2	TRBJ2-3	-	-	CASSLDGSTDTQYF	TGTGCCAGCAGCTTAGATGGCTCCACAGATACGCAGTATTTT
TRBV11-3	TRBJ2-7	once	-	CASSLDGGYEQYF	TGTGCCAGCAGCTTAGACGGAGGGTACGAGCAGTACTTC
TRBV19	TRBJ1-2	-	TRBD1	CASSLNRDRTIYGYTF	TGTGCCAGTAGTTTAAACCGGGACAGGACGATCTATGGCTACACCTTC